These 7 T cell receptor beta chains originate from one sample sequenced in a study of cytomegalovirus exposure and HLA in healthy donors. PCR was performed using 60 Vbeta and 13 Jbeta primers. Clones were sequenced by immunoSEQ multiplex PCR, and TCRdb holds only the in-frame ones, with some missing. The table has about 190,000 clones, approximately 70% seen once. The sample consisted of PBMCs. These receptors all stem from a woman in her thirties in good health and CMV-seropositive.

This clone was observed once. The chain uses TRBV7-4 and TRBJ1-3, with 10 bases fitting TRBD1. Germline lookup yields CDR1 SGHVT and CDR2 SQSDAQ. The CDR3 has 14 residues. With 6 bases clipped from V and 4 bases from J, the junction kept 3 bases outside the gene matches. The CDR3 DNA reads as TGTGCCAGCAGGGGACAGGGGCCCGGAAACACCATATATTTT. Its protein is CASRGQGPGNTIYF.

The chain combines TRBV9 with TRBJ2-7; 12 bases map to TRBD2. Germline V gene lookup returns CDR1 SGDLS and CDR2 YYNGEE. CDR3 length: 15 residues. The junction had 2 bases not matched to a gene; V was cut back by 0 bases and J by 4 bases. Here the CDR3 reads CASSVGLAGEYEQYF. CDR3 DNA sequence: TGTGCCAGCAGCGTAGGACTAGCGGGAGAATACGAGCAGTACTTC.

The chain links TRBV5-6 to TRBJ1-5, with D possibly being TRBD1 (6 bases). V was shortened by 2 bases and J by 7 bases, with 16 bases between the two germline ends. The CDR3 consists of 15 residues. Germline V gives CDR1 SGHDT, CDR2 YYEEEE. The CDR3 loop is CASSLRGAFLQPQHF. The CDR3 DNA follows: TGTGCCAGCAGCTTACGGGGGGCGTTTCTACAGCCCCAGCATTTT.

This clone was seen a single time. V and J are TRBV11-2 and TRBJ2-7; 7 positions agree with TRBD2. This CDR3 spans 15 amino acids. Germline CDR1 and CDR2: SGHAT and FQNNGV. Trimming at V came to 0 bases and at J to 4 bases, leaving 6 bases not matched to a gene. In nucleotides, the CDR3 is TGTGCCAGCAGCTTAGAGGGAGCGGGAATTTACGAGCAGTACTTC. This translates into CASSLEGAGIYEQYF. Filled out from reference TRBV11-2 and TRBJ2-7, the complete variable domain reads EAGVAQSPRYKIIEKRQSVAFWCNPISGHATLYWYQQILGQGPKLLIQFQNNGVVDDSQLPKDRFSAERLKGVDSTLKIQPAKLEDSAVYLCASSLEGAGIYEQYFGPGTRLTVT.

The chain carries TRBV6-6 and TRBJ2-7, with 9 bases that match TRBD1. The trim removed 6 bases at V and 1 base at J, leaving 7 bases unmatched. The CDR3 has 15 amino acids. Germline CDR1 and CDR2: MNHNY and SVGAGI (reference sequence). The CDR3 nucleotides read TGTGCCAGCAGCTCATCGGGACAGGGTTCCTACGAGCAGTACTTC. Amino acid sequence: CASSSSGQGSYEQYF.

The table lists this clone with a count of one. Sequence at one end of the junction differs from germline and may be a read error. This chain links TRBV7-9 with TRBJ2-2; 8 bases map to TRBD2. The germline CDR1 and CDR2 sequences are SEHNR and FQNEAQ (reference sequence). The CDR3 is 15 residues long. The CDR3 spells CSSTPGTRDTGELFF. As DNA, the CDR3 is TGTTCCAGCACCCCCGGGACTAGAGACACCGGGGAGCTGTTTTTT.

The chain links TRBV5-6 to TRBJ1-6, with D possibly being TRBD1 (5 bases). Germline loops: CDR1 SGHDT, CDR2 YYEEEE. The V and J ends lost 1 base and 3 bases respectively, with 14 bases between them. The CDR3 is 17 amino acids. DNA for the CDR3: TGTGCCAGCAGCTTGCGGGCAGGGCCGTTCTATAATTCACCCCTCCACTTT. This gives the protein CASSLRAGPFYNSPLHF.